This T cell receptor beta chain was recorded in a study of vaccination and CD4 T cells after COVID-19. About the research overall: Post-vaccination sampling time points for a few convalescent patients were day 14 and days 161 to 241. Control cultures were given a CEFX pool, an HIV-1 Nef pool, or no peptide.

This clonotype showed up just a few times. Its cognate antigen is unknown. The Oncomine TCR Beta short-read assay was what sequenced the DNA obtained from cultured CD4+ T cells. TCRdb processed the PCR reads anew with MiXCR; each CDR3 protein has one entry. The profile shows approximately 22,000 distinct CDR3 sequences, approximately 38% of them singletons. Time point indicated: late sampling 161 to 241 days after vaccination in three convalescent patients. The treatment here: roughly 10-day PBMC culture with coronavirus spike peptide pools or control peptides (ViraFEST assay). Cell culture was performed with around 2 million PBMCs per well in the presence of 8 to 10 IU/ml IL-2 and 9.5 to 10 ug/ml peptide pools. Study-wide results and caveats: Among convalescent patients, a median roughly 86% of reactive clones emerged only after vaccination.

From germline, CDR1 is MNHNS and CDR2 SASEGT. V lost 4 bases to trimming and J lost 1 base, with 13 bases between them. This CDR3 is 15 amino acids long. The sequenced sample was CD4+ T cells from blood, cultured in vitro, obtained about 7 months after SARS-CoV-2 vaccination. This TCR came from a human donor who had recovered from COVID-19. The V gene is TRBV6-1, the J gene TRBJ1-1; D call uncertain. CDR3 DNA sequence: TGTGCCAGCAGTGGACAACGGCTTTCGAACACTGAAGCTTTCTTT. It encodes CASSGQRLSNTEAFF.